This T cell receptor (beta chain) was recorded in a study of CD8 T cells in ankylosing spondylitis. Whole-study findings and limits: A TCR beta motif made of 7 to 9 highly homologous variants seemed typical of ankylosing spondylitis blood.

In TCRdb, the 5' RACE reads were re-called with MiXCR into one record per CDR3 protein. This table holds over 600,000 distinct CDR3 sequences, over 15% found once. This clonotype was observed a few times. The antigen is not known. Germline lookup yields CDR1 DFQATT and CDR2 SNEGSKA (reference sequence). The CDR3 length is 14 residues. Trimming took off 3 bases at V and 5 bases at J, with 16 bases between the two ends. The sample was blood, either unsorted or a sorted T cell fraction (not recorded which). The chain uses TRBV20-1 and TRBJ2-5; D possibly matches TRBD1 or TRBD2 (6 bases each). The TCR sequence derives from a male donor with ankylosing spondylitis. The CDR3 sequence is CSASFPGAWETQYF. The CDR3 coding sequence is TGCAGTGCTAGTTTTCCGGGGGCCTGGGAGACCCAGTACTTC.